This T cell receptor (beta chain) was identified during a study of T-cell reconstitution after alpha-beta-depleted transplantation in children. It was with unique molecular identifiers that the TCRbeta library was prepared. TCRdb fed the PCR reads into MiXCR, producing one record per CDR3 protein. The table includes 440,000 or so distinct CDR3 sequences, approximately 42% detected once. The V gene's germline CDR1 is SEHNR and CDR2 FQNEAQ (reference sequence). V was cut by 5 bases and J by 0 bases, with 17 bases left in between. CDR3 size: 17 residues. Study results and limitations: After one year, T-cell counts and TCRbeta diversity mostly came from new T cells. Alpha-beta T cells present about two months after transplant were reported to originate from several hundred expanded graft clones. Some patients' high day-60 TCRbeta diversity was attributed to recipient cells surviving conditioning.

Details on this clonotype: Its cognate antigen is unknown.

The specimen was PBMCs, collected before TCRalphabeta/CD19-depleted stem cell transplant. J is TRBJ2-1 and V is TRBV7-9, with D tentatively TRBD1 or TRBD2 (5 bases each). This TCR derives from a girl aged 2-10 years with aplastic anemia, due to receive a stem cell transplant. The CDR3 sequence: CASSPSQGPDSYNEQFF. The CDR3 coding sequence is TGTGCCAGCAGCCCTAGCCAGGGACCCGACTCCTACAATGAGCAGTTCTTC.